This T cell receptor (beta chain) originates from a study of blood T cell repertoires in COVID-19. The overall study: From T cells, B-cell-depleted T cells, or PBMCs came the material, which was cDNA or gDNA.

Original processing methods: Counts of nucleated cells, estimated from reference gene primer amplification, were obtained. Profiled with immunoSEQ multiplex PCR; TCRdb holds only in-frame clones, not every one. V, J and clone size are taken as reported in that table, and D and trimming were inferred from the DNA itself. The table has about 48,000 clones, more than 75% seen once. Sequenced material: peripheral blood. The source is an elderly woman with COVID-19, enrolled during active disease.

The CDR3 DNA reads as TGTGCCAGCTCACGCTCCGGGACAGGGCCCCCGGGGAGTCCTGGCTACACCTTC. It translates to CASSRSGTGPPGSPGYTF. The V gene is TRBV18, the J gene TRBJ1-2, with 9 positions matching TRBD1. The CDR3 runs to 18 residues. Trimming at V came to 4 bases and at J to 7 bases, leaving 19 bases not matched to a gene. Germline CDR1 reads KGHSH; CDR2 reads LQKENI.